This T cell receptor (beta chain) derives from a study of blood T cell repertoires in COVID-19. The germline CDR1 and CDR2 sequences are MNHEY and SVGEGT. V was pared by 2 bases and J by 2 bases, with 9 bases of the junction left unmatched. The CDR3 has 17 amino acids. Profiling relied on immunoSEQ multiplex PCR, and the TCRdb table lists in-frame clones only, not all of them. The sample holds 150,000 to 200,000 clones; around 89% are singletons and the top ten take under 0.85%. The sample consisted of PBMCs or T cells enriched from blood (not recorded which). The sequence was collected from a woman aged 18-30 years who had recovered from COVID-19. The chain joins TRBV6-2 or TRBV6-3 to TRBJ2-7, with TRBD2 matching over 10 bases. CDR3 loop: CASSYVLAGSIPYEQYF. The CDR3 DNA is TGTGCCAGCAGTTACGTACTAGCGGGATCCATCCCCTACGAGCAGTACTTC.